This T cell receptor (beta chain) is drawn from a study of cytomegalovirus exposure and HLA in healthy donors. Findings and limits, study-wide: There were a few CMV-associated chains whose specificity for CMV antigens was confirmed in vitro. More clonal expansion characterized HLA-associated TCR beta chains than equally common others in a later analysis. The study labeled more than 150 TCR beta chains cytomegalovirus-associated. Trimming of TCR beta V- and J-genes showed a link, identified in a later analysis, to a missense DCLRE1C variant.

The germline CDR1 and CDR2 sequences are ENHRY and SYGVKD. CDR3 length equals 15 residues. Trimming shortened V by 3 bases and J by 3 bases, and 12 bases separated the two germline ends. With regard to this clone: Its cognate antigen is unknown.

PCR primers comprised 60 Vbeta and 13 Jbeta primers. TCRdb's table, derived via immunoSEQ multiplex PCR, lists solely in-frame clones and lacks some. The sample carries hundreds of thousands of clones, 70% to 85% recorded once. The TCR sequence derives from a girl between 2 and 10 years old in good health and CMV-seronegative. This chain uses TRBV10-3 with TRBJ1-5; D is possibly TRBD1 (6 bases). The sequenced sample was PBMCs. The CDR3 nucleotides are TGTGCCATCAGTGAATCCAGGGGATACAATCAGCCCCAGCATTTT. This codes for CAISESRGYNQPQHF.